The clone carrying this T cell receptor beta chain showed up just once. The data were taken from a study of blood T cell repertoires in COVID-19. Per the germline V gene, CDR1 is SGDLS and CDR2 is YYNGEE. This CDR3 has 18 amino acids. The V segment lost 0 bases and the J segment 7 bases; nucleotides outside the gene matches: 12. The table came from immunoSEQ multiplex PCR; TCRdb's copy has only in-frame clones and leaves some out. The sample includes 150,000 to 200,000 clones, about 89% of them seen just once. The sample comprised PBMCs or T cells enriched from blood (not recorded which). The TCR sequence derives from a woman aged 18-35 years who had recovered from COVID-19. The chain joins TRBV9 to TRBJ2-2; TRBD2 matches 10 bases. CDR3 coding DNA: TGTGCCAGCAGCGTAGATAGAAGCGGGAGGGCCAATGGCGGGGAGCTGTTTTTT. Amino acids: CASSVDRSGRANGGELFF.